Listed below are T cell receptor beta chains from one sample, sequenced in a study of beta chain features in type 1 diabetes. Measured with immunoSEQ multiplex PCR; TCRdb has only the in-frame clones, and not every one. Here the sample spans about 320,000 clones, 14% being singletons. Sample: central memory CD4+ T cells from blood. The source is a man aged 30 to 45 in good health. Both conserved end residues are part of each CDR3.

>TRBV6-5
CASMRGQAKTQYF
>TRBV23-1
CASSQSAQLTYEQYF
>TRBV7-2
CASSKNLGGTGELFF
>TRBV7-2
CASRLGTGSYNEQFF
>TRBV5-4
CASSAGTVAYEQYF
>TRBV19
CASSIDMPGGTGELFF
>TRBV5-6
CASSFEKTQYF
>TRBV28
CASSLPTGGAGEQYF
>TRBV7-2
CASSLGASHGEKLFF
>TRBV7-2
CASSLTSVETQYF
>TRBV11-3
CASSRPGQGADEKLFF
>TRBV18
CASSPPSSLTEAFF
>TRBV6-5
CASRGVRAGTEAFF
>TRBV7-2
CASSLALAGRNNEQFF
>TRBV5-1
CASSSEKGVVQETQYF
>TRBV6-5
CASSYSLTDTQYF
>TRBV5-1
CASSLAFSTALAGELFF
>TRBV6-6
CASSSGPTSDTQYF
>TRBV29-1
CSVAVELNTEAFF
>TRBV30
CAWSPGQGGYTF
>TRBV11-2
CASSLVGGGHQETQYF
>TRBV18
CASSPGGADTQYF
>TRBV7-8
CASSLSGQGSEKLFF
>TRBV7-9
CASSLGGRSSGNTIYF
>TRBV7-9
CASSLAGQGNSPLHF
>TRBV19
CASSIPRRNQPQHF
>TRBV30
CAWTWREADTQYF
>TRBV11-2
CASSLGGDGAPQHF
>TRBV2
CASTSSGVGAKNIQYF
>TRBV5-1
CASSFRGGYGYTF
>TRBV29-1
CSARGGDRRTEAFF
>TRBV6-5
CASSQAARTKNIQYF
>TRBV19
CASKNRDRGYNEQFF
>TRBV4-2
CASSQDRASGTYTQYF
>TRBV7-9
CASSPLGRGVSYEQYF
>TRBV7-7
CASSSVGLSNEQFF
>TRBV27
CASSLRGGDEQYF
>TRBV7-2
CASSLKRNHNEQFF
>TRBV7-8
CASSSGQYGNTIYF
>TRBV19
CASSSLAGDTQYF
>TRBV6-5
CASSKGQNYGYTF
>TRBV13
CASRGYGRGQDGYEQYF
>TRBV29-1
CSVVRGADTQYF
>TRBV7-9
CASSAYLRTNEKLFF
>TRBV6-1
CASMGEPRVALHF
>TRBV25-1
CASSLPPLRQTVLGYTF
>TRBV4-3
CAPGASGRAATDTQYF
>TRBV6-6
CASLGQINNSPLHF
>TRBV5-5
CASSLRRESHEQFF
>TRBV2
CARQVVSYGYTF
>TRBV5-1
CASSNTRLADSSYNEQFF
>TRBV6-1
CASSESWETQYF
>TRBV6-6
CASSFDTGRGYEQYF
>TRBV19
CASSMGQGLTEAFF
>TRBV27
CASSVGAGNTQYF
>TRBV11-2
CASSLVTRKNTEAFF
>TRBV7-9
CASSLGTGEAFF
>TRBV7-2
CASSLVSWGAYNEQFF
>TRBV7-9
CASSLREGAGYTF